This is a list of T cell receptor beta chains from one sample in a study of Ad26.COV2.S vaccination and SARS-CoV-2 variants. TCRdb keeps only in-frame clones here, not all; method: immunoSEQ multiplex PCR. This repertoire shows around 450,000 clones, about nine tenths found once; its top ten account for more than 1.5%. The source was peripheral blood, collected in a trial of Ad26.COV2.S vaccine versus placebo. These receptor sequences come from a person between 18 and 65 years old who received the Ad26.COV2.S COVID-19 vaccine or a placebo. The CDR3 runs from the conserved cysteine through the conserved F or W. The D gene is left open where the match is weak. A row's size may be missing; if present it is once, few, many or a size class.

D,size,J,V,DNA,CDR3
TRBD2,.,TRBJ2-7,TRBV5-1,TGCGCCAGCAGCTTGGAAGCGGGGGCCTACGAGCAGTACTTC,CASSLEAGAYEQYF
TRBD2,.,TRBJ2-7,TRBV5-1,TGCGCCAGCAGCTTAGCGGGAGTGGGCTACGAGCAGTACTTC,CASSLAGVGYEQYF
.,.,TRBJ1-1,TRBV19,TGTGCCAGTAGTCCCCACAGGCCTCCGAACACTGAAGCTTTCTTT,CASSPHRPPNTEAFF
.,.,TRBJ1-2,TRBV24-1,TGTGCCACCAGTGATAGGAGGGGTGGCTACACCTTC,CATSDRRGGYTF
TRBD2,.,TRBJ2-3,TRBV11-2,TGTGCCAGCAGCTTATCGGGACTAGCGGGACGGGCAGAAACAGATACGCAGTATTTT,CASSLSGLAGRAETDTQYF
TRBD2,.,TRBJ2-1,TRBV10-1,TGCGCCAGCAGTGGGCTAGCGGGAGATTTCAATGAGCAGTTCTTC,CASSGLAGDFNEQFF
.,.,TRBJ2-2,TRBV19,TGTGCCAGTACCCGACTAGAATTGAACACCGGGGAGCTGTTTTTT,CASTRLELNTGELFF
TRBD1,.,TRBJ1-2,TRBV19,TGTGCCAGTAGTGTATCGGGACAGGGGGAGTACGGCTACACCTTC,CASSVSGQGEYGYTF
TRBD2,.,TRBJ2-3,TRBV4-1,TGCGCCAGCAGCCAAACGGGGGGAGCTAGCACAGATACGCAGTATTTT,CASSQTGGASTDTQYF
.,.,TRBJ2-7,TRBV4-2,TGTGCCAGCAGCCCGGGGACGGGTCCTTTCTACGAGCAGTACTTC,CASSPGTGPFYEQYF
.,few,TRBJ1-5,TRBV18,TGTGCCAGCTCACCAAAGGGGCAGCCCCAGCATTTT,CASSPKGQPQHF
.,once,TRBJ2-3,TRBV28,TGTGCCAGCAGTTTCGGTAGCGGCACGCTCACAGATACGCAGTATTTT,CASSFGSGTLTDTQYF
.,.,TRBJ1-2,TRBV10-1,TGCGCCAGCAGTGAACAGGGTCGGAGTTCGAACTATGGCTACACCTTC,CASSEQGRSSNYGYTF
.,.,TRBJ2-1,TRBV5-4,TGTGCCAGCAGCTCTAGGTGGGGCGGTGGGAATGAGCAGTTCTTC,CASSSRWGGGNEQFF